This TCR beta chain was profiled in a study of blood T cell repertoires in COVID-19. Study overall: Some COVID-19 samples were acute and others convalescent; all came from the United States, Italy and Spain. Sources were T cells, B-cell-depleted T cells, or PBMCs; the material itself was cDNA or gDNA.

In the authors' workflow: Amplification with reference gene primers provided the estimates of nucleated cell counts. Sequencing used immunoSEQ multiplex PCR; TCRdb keeps in-frame clones, though not all of them. The DNA gave D and trimming, while V, J and clone size come from that table. Among about 76,000 clones listed, approximately 88% were seen once. V dropped 6 bases and J dropped 0; count of bases not matched to a gene: 9. The CDR3 runs to 16 residues. Germline V gene lookup returns CDR1 LNHDA and CDR2 SQIVND (reference sequence). Specimen: peripheral blood. This chain links TRBV19 with TRBJ1-1; the match to TRBD1 covers 8 bases. The sequence derives from a middle-aged man with active COVID-19. CDR3 nucleotide sequence: TGTGCCAGTAGGACAGGGGCCGCCCGAATGAACACTGAAGCTTTCTTT. It yields the protein CASRTGAARMNTEAFF.